This entry concerns a single T cell receptor (beta chain). This sample stems from a study of blood T cell repertoires in COVID-19. Across the study: Samples representing acute and convalescent COVID-19 were sourced from the United States, Italy and Spain. T cells, B-cell-depleted T cells, or PBMCs provided the cDNA or gDNA that served as material.

Authors' analysis steps: From reference gene primer amplification, estimates of nucleated cell counts were derived. Clones were sequenced by immunoSEQ multiplex PCR, and TCRdb holds only the in-frame ones, with some missing. The V and J calls and clone size were taken over from that table, and D and trimming were inferred from the DNA. Counted here are some 500,000 clones, roughly nine tenths occurring once; the ten biggest clones make up roughly 8.3%. Germline V lookup: CDR1 KGHSH, CDR2 LQKENI. Trimming removed 6 bases from V and 3 bases from J, with 5 bases in between. The CDR3 length is 11 residues. Seattle's cohort entered during active infection and was followed longitudinally.

The receptor was derived from a woman in her 50s with COVID-19, enrolled during active disease. The source material was peripheral blood. The rearrangement joins TRBV18 to TRBJ2-5; D is ambiguous. The CDR3, as DNA: TGTGCCAGCTCTCCCGAAGAGACCCAGTACTTC. This translates into CASSPEETQYF.